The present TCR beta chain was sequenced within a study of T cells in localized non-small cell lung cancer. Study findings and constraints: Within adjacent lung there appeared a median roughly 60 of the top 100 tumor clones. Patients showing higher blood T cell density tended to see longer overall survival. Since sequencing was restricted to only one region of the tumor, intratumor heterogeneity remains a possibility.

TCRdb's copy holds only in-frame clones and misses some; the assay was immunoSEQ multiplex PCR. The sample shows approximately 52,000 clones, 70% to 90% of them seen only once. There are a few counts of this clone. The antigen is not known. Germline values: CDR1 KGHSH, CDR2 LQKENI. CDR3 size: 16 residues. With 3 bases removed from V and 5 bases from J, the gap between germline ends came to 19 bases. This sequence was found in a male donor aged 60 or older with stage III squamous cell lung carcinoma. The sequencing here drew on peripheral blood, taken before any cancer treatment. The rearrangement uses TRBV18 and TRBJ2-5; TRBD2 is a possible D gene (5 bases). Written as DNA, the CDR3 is TGTGCCAGCTCACCCCTTCTCACCTTAACGGGGGAGACCCAGTACTTC. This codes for CASSPLLTLTGETQYF.